These T cell receptor beta chains were read from a single sample in a study of technical replicates of blood from a few donors. Produced via immunoSEQ multiplex PCR; TCRdb's table is partial and in-frame only. The data hold tens of thousands of clones, with 75% to 95% observed a single time. Specimen: T cells isolated from PBMCs. The source of these receptors is a human donor in good health. Some clones in this sample may be carry-over from other donors' samples. CDR3s include the opening cysteine and the closing phenylalanine or tryptophan. A D gene is named only where the DNA matches it firmly. Size values are once, few and many counts, or a class for expanded clones, and some rows have none.

-	TRBV11-3	-	TRBJ2-3	CASSLIWPGTDTQYF	TGTGCCAGCAGCTTAATATGGCCGGGAACAGATACGCAGTATTTT
TRBD2	TRBV12-5	-	TRBJ2-5	CASGLVLAGGGQETQYF	TGTGCTAGTGGTTTGGTACTCGCGGGAGGAGGGCAAGAGACCCAGTACTTC
TRBD2	TRBV6-5	-	TRBJ2-2	CASQAGLNTGELFF	TGTGCCAGCCAAGCGGGACTGAACACCGGGGAGCTGTTTTTT
-	TRBV6-5	-	TRBJ1-1	CASSYSNTFEAFF	TGTGCCAGCAGTTACTCGAATACATTTGAAGCTTTCTTT
TRBD2	TRBV7-8	once	TRBJ2-1	CASLQGGYSYNEQFF	TGTGCCAGCCTCCAGGGAGGGTACTCCTACAATGAGCAGTTCTTC
TRBD2	TRBV4-2	-	TRBJ2-2	CASSQGEGRTGELFF	TGTGCCAGCAGCCAAGGGGAGGGCCGGACCGGGGAGCTGTTTTTT
TRBD2	TRBV6-4	few	TRBJ2-3	CASSDSAGAITDTQYF	TGTGCCAGCAGTGACTCGGCGGGAGCAATCACAGATACGCAGTATTTT
-	TRBV18	once	TRBJ2-2	CASSPRPVPGTGELFF	TGTGCCAGCTCGCCACGGCCGGTGCCGGGCACCGGGGAGCTGTTTTTT
-	TRBV21-1	-	TRBJ1-1	CASPTGGGTEAFF	TGTGCCAGCCCGACAGGGGGAGGCACTGAAGCTTTCTTT
-	TRBV6-6	-	TRBJ1-3	CATVRGAAGNTIYF	TGTGCCACAGTCCGGGGGGCTGCTGGAAACACCATATATTTT
-	TRBV30	-	TRBJ1-2	CAWSDRTEEFMGYTF	TGTGCCTGGAGTGACCGGACAGAAGAATTCATGGGCTACACCTTC
TRBD1	TRBV2	-	TRBJ1-4	CASSSPGQGNEKLFF	TGTGCCAGCAGCAGCCCGGGACAGGGAAATGAAAAACTGTTTTTT
-	TRBV28	-	TRBJ1-4	CASISTGIAMGSVKKKLFF	TGTGCCAGCATATCTACAGGGATCGCTATGGGATCCGTTAAAAAAAAACTGTTTTTT